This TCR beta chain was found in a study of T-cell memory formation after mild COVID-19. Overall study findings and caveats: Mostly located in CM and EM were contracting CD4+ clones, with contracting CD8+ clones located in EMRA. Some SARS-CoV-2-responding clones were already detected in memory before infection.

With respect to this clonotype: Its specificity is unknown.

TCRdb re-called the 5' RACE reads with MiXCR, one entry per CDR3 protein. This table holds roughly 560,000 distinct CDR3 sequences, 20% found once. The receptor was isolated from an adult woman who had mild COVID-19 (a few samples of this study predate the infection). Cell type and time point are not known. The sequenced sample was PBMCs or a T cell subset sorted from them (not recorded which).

For the CDR3, the DNA is TGTGCCAGCAGCGTAGCTCCGGGACAGGGTGAAACCGGGGAGCTGTTTTTT. It translates to CASSVAPGQGETGELFF. V usage is TRBV9 and J usage is TRBJ2-2, with 9 bases matching TRBD1. The junction had 8 bases not matched to a gene; V was cut back by 0 bases and J by 5 bases. Germline V gene sequence: CDR1 SGDLS, CDR2 YYNGEE. The CDR3 sequence is 17 residues long.